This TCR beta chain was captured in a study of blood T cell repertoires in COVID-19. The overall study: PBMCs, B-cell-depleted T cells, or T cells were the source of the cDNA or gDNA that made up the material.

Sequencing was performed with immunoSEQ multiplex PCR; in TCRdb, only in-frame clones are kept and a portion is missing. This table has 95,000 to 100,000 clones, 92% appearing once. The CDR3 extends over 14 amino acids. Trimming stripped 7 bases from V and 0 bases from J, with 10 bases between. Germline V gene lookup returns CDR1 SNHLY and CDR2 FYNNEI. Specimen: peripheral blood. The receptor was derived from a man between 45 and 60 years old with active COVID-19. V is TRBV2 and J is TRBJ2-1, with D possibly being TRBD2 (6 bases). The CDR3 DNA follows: TGTGCCAGCACGGGGGTTCGCTCCTACAATGAGCAGTTCTTC. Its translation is CASTGVRSYNEQFF.